The next 20 T cell receptor beta chains were all read from a single sample in a study of tissue T cells after allogeneic stem cell transplantation. Sequenced by immunoSEQ multiplex PCR; TCRdb stores in-frame clones only, minus some. The sample consists of under 50,000 clones, roughly 92% of them appearing once. Sequences were derived from blood, sampled before transplantation. These receptors all stem from a woman between 35 and 70 years old who later had graft-versus-host disease after an allogeneic stem cell transplant.

The chain carries TRBV7-2 and TRBJ2-7; 8 bases line up with TRBD1. In germline, CDR1 is SGHTA, CDR2 FQGNSA. The CDR3 is made up of 15 amino acids. V shed 1 base and J 3 bases; nucleotides not matched to a gene: 5. The CDR3 DNA reads as TGTGCCAGCAGCTTAGTTCCAGGGGGCAACTACGAGCAGTACTTC. Protein sequence: CASSLVPGGNYEQYF.

The rearrangement joins TRBV5-1 to TRBJ1-1; no firm D call. With 5 bases removed from V and 5 bases from J, the gap between germline ends came to 10 bases. Germline CDR1 is SGHRS and CDR2 is YFSETQ. The CDR3 sequence is 12 residues long. The CDR3 is CASREDGTEAFF. The CDR3 region has the DNA TGCGCCAGCAGGGAGGACGGGACTGAAGCTTTCTTT.

This sequence joins TRBV18 and TRBJ2-6; TRBD1 is a possible D gene (5 bases). This CDR3 is built from 18 residues. Trimming pared 3 bases from V and 2 bases from J, leaving 17 bases between. Germline CDR1 and CDR2: KGHSH and LQKENI. The CDR3 DNA follows: TGTGCCAGCTCACCGGAGTCCAGGGATCGTGCTGGGGCCAACGTCCTGACTTTC. Translated, it gives CASSPESRDRAGANVLTF.

This chain links TRBV15 with TRBJ2-7; D unclear. CDR3 length: 14 residues. Germline values: CDR1 LNHNV, CDR2 YYDKDF (reference sequence). V lost 0 bases, J lost 2 bases, and 8 bases lay in between. The CDR3: CATSRDYTAYEQYF. DNA of the CDR3: TGTGCCACCAGCAGAGATTACACTGCCTACGAGCAGTACTTC.

The CDR3: CASSPPQRNTEAFF. The CDR3 nucleotides read TGTGCCAGCAGCCCGCCACAGAGAAACACTGAAGCTTTCTTT. The V gene is TRBV7-9, the J gene TRBJ1-1; D ambiguous. V was shortened by 5 bases and J by 2 bases, with 12 bases between the two germline ends. The V gene's germline CDR1 is SEHNR and CDR2 FQNEAQ (reference sequence). This CDR3 spans 14 amino acids.

The chain recombines TRBV2 with TRBJ1-4; TRBD1 aligns across 10 bases. The germline V gene has CDR1 SNHLY and CDR2 FYNNEI. This CDR3 region has 15 residues. The ends lost 6 bases at V and 3 bases at J; junction bases unmatched: 4. DNA for the CDR3: TGTGCCAGCAGGAGACAGGGGGCTCCTAATGAAAAACTGTTTTTT. It yields the protein CASRRQGAPNEKLFF.

The genes are TRBV7-2 and TRBJ2-1; no clear D. The length of the CDR3 is 16 residues. Between the trimmed V and J ends, which lost 5 bases and 0 bases, there was a span of 14 bases. CDR1 SGHTA and CDR2 FQGNSA come from the germline V gene. The CDR3 DNA sequence: TGTGCCAGCAGCCCGAAGACCCGCGACTCCTACAATGAGCAGTTCTTC. It specifies CASSPKTRDSYNEQFF.

This chain joins TRBV15 and TRBJ1-2, with D possibly being TRBD1 (6 bases). Germline V CDR1 and CDR2: LNHNV, YYDKDF (reference sequence). Trimming took 8 bases from V and 2 from J, leaving 15 bases between them. This CDR3 is 14 amino acids long. In nucleotides, the CDR3 is TGTGCCACCGGTGCTACAGGACAGAACTATGGCTACACCTTC. Protein product: CATGATGQNYGYTF.

The chain carries TRBV5-1 and TRBJ2-1; 12 bases align to TRBD1. In germline, CDR1 is SGHRS, CDR2 YFSETQ. This CDR3 is built from 14 residues. V lost 5 bases and J lost 6; bases outside the gene matches: 3. This CDR3 is CASSSGQGANEQFF. The CDR3 bases are TGCGCCAGCAGTTCGGGACAGGGGGCCAATGAGCAGTTCTTC.

The J gene is TRBJ2-7, the V gene TRBV18; D possibly corresponds to TRBD2 (7 bases). The CDR3 has 15 amino acids. CDR1 is KGHSH and CDR2 is LQKENI in the germline V gene. V was cut by 6 bases and J by 2 bases, with 17 bases left in between. Here the CDR3 DNA reads TGTGCCAGCTCTCCCCGGGGGGCCCCACCCTACGAGCAGTACTTC. Protein: CASSPRGAPPYEQYF.

The chain has TRBV6-6 and TRBJ2-7, with 8 bases aligning to TRBD2. CDR1 is MNHNY and CDR2 is SVGAGI in the germline V gene (reference sequence). This CDR3 is 15 amino acids long. The ends lost 4 bases at V and 5 bases at J; junction bases unmatched: 10. The CDR3 is CASSSVLAGRDEQYF. CDR3 DNA: TGTGCCAGCAGTTCTGTCCTAGCGGGTAGGGACGAGCAGTACTTC.

The chain is built from TRBV6-2 or TRBV6-3 and TRBJ1-1; tentative D call: TRBD1 (5 bases). Trimming took off 3 bases at V and 4 bases at J, with 15 bases between the two ends. The CDR3 is 15 amino acids. Germline CDR1 and CDR2: MNHEY and SVGEGT. DNA of the CDR3: TGTGCCAGCAGTTATAGCACCACAGGCAGCACTGAAGCTTTCTTT. Amino acid sequence: CASSYSTTGSTEAFF.

This rearrangement joins TRBV19 to TRBJ1-1; D is unclear. Germline V lookup: CDR1 LNHDA, CDR2 SQIVND (reference sequence). The germline V and J ends were trimmed by 5 bases and 1 base, with 8 bases remaining between them. This CDR3 is built from 13 residues. CDR3 amino acids: CASSSRGNTEAFF. The CDR3 nucleotides read TGTGCCAGTAGTTCCCGTGGGAACACTGAAGCTTTCTTT.

This clone was seen just once. The chain has TRBV24-1 and TRBJ2-7; 7 bases align to TRBD1. V shed 3 bases, J shed 5 bases, and the junction held 9 bases outside the gene matches. Germline V gene sequence: CDR1 KGHDR, CDR2 SFDVKD. This CDR3 region has 15 residues. CDR3 DNA: TGTGCCACCAGTGATGCCGACAGGGTAGTCGACGAGCAGTACTTC. Its translation is CATSDADRVVDEQYF.

The V and J genes are TRBV7-2 and TRBJ2-5; D is ambiguous. Germline CDR1 is SGHTA and CDR2 is FQGNSA. The CDR3 runs 11 residues. Deletions cut 5 bases from V and 2 bases from J, with 3 bases between. CDR3 coding DNA: TGTGCCAGCAGCCCTCAAGAGACCCAGTACTTC. Residues: CASSPQETQYF. The complete variable domain, with remaining parts taken from reference TRBV7-2 and TRBJ2-5, reads GAGVSQSPSNKVTEKGKDVELRCDPISGHTALYWYRQSLGQGLEFLIYFQGNSAPDKSGLPSDRFSAERTGGSVSTLTIQRTQQEDSAVYLCASSPQETQYFGPGTRLLVL.

The CDR3 sequence is CASSPDRASTDTQYF. The CDR3, as DNA: TGTGCCAGCTCACCAGACAGAGCTAGCACAGATACGCAGTATTTT. This chain uses TRBV18 with TRBJ2-3, with a weak D call TRBD1 (5 bases). The CDR3 is 15 amino acids. The germline V gene has CDR1 KGHSH and CDR2 LQKENI. The V end lost 2 bases, the J end lost 0 bases, and 9 bases lay between the germline ends.

In DNA, the CDR3 is TGTGCCAGCAGCTTAGGTGGGGGGAACACTGAAGCTTTCTTT. Translation gives CASSLGGGNTEAFF. The rearrangement links TRBV7-9 to TRBJ1-1, with D possibly TRBD1 on 5 matching bases. This CDR3 has 14 amino acids. V was trimmed by 1 base and J by 1 base, leaving 7 bases between them. From germline, CDR1 is SEHNR and CDR2 FQNEAQ (reference sequence). Filled out from reference TRBV7-9 and TRBJ1-1, the complete variable domain reads DTGVSQNPRHKITKRGQNVTFRCDPISEHNRLYWYRQTLGQGPEFLTYFQNEAQLEKSRLLSDRFSAERPKGSFSTLEIQRTEQGDSAMYLCASSLGGGNTEAFFGQGTRLTVV.

This chain connects TRBV7-9 to TRBJ2-1, with 12 nucleotides matching TRBD2. CDR3 length: 16 amino acids. The junction had 13 bases not matched to a gene; V was cut back by 4 bases and J by 12 bases. CDR1 and CDR2 (germline): SEHNR, FQNEAQ (reference sequence). The CDR3: CASSSTSGRTLLGQFF. CDR3 bases: TGTGCCAGCAGCTCTACTAGCGGGAGGACCCTACTCGGGCAGTTCTTC.

The chain carries TRBV28 and TRBJ1-5; 11 bases match TRBD1. This CDR3 comprises 13 residues. Germline V gene sequence: CDR1 MDHEN, CDR2 SYDVKM. V was clipped by 8 bases and J by 6 bases; unmatched bases: 3. In nucleotides, the CDR3 is TGTGCCAGCGGGACAGGGGGACCTCAGCCCCAGCATTTT. This sequence encodes CASGTGGPQPQHF.

The chain is built from TRBV28 and TRBJ2-5; 7 positions match TRBD2. This CDR3 is built from 15 residues. Germline V CDR1 and CDR2: MDHEN, SYDVKM. Trimming at V came to 3 bases and at J to 5 bases, leaving 9 bases not matched to a gene. Here the CDR3 DNA reads TGTGCCAGCAGTTTCCCTCGACTAGCTAGGGAGACCCAGTACTTC. Translation: CASSFPRLARETQYF. Complete variable domain (other parts from reference TRBV28 and TRBJ2-5): DVKVTQSSRYLVKRTGEKVFLECVQDMDHENMFWYRQDPGLGLRLIYFSYDVKMKEKGDIPEGYSVSREKKERFSLILESASTNQTSMYLCASSFPRLARETQYFGPGTRLLVL.